This T cell receptor beta chain was recorded in a study of blood T cell repertoires in COVID-19. Study at large: Italy, Spain and the United States were the sources of the convalescent and acute COVID-19 samples. From T cells, B-cell-depleted T cells, or PBMCs came the material, which was cDNA or gDNA.

Patients from Seattle were sampled longitudinally, starting during active infection. Clones were read by immunoSEQ multiplex PCR, and TCRdb kept only the in-frame ones, dropping some. The table lists 130,000 or so clones, roughly 89% of them singletons. This receptor was identified in a man in his fifties or sixties with COVID-19, enrolled during active disease. Sequenced input: peripheral blood.

The CDR3 DNA is TGTGCCAGCAGTCCAGGGACAGGTTTCGGCTACACCTTC. It translates to CASSPGTGFGYTF. The chain has TRBV6-6 and TRBJ1-2; TRBD1 matches at 8 bases. Trimming removed 5 bases from V and 8 bases from J; junction bases left unmatched: 7. The CDR3 contains 13 residues. Germline V gene lookup returns CDR1 MNHNY and CDR2 SVGAGI (reference sequence).